This T cell receptor (beta chain) was documented in a study of neurological immune-mediated disorders. This clonotype was detected many times. The antigen remains undetermined. Unmatched junction bases numbered 5, after V lost 6 bases and J lost 4 bases. There are 13 residues in the CDR3. Germline CDR1 and CDR2: DFQATT and SNEGSKA (reference sequence). Findings and caveats of the study: Neither clinical nor MRI features were associated with the multiple sclerosis repertoire cluster. Expanded clones shared no CDR3 amino acid sequences across subjects, suggesting private repertoires in all groups.

MiXCR, applied by TCRdb to the 5' RACE reads, yields one record per CDR3 protein. The sample consists of roughly 43,000 distinct CDR3 sequences, 1.9% of them appearing once. The receptor was isolated from a woman aged 40-49 years with multiple sclerosis. J is TRBJ1-1 and V is TRBV20-1; 10 bases match TRBD1. The sample consisted of PBMCs. The CDR3 DNA sequence: TGCAGTGCGAGACAGGGGGCTAGCACTGAAGCTTTCTTT. Residues: CSARQGASTEAFF.